This entry features one TCR beta chain sequence. This CDR3 is built from 12 residues. The germline V gene has CDR1 SGDLS and CDR2 YYNGEE. V lost 0 bases and J 9 bases, leaving 7 bases between the germline ends. MiXCR, run by TCRdb on the RT-PCR reads, gives a single entry per CDR3 protein. This table has almost 700,000 distinct CDR3 sequences, 12% to 15% appearing once. J is TRBJ2-1 and V is TRBV9, with D hard to call. The clonotype comes from a female donor in good health, serving as a healthy control. What was sequenced was memory CD4+ T cells from blood. CDR3 sequence: CASSVGFGEQFF. The CDR3 region has the DNA TGTGCCAGCAGCGTAGGCTTCGGTGAGCAGTTCTTC.